This T cell receptor beta chain was captured by sequencing in a study of blood T cell repertoires in COVID-19. Study in general: Sites in the United States, Italy and Spain provided acute and convalescent COVID-19 samples.

TCRdb keeps only in-frame clones here, not all; method: immunoSEQ multiplex PCR. The table includes about 75,000 clones, 88% detected once. This CDR3 is 16 amino acids long. Per the germline V gene, CDR1 is KGHDR and CDR2 is SFDVKD. V gave up 5 bases and J gave up 4 bases; unmatched junction bases: 8. This chain uses TRBV24-1 with TRBJ2-1; 9 nucleotides align to TRBD2. This clonotype was sampled from a human donor in a cohort sampled during active COVID-19. The material sequenced was peripheral blood. For the CDR3, the DNA is TGTGCCACCAGTGTTTGGTCTAGCGGGGATTACAATGAGCAGTTCTTC. It translates to CATSVWSSGDYNEQFF.